The entry that follows covers one T cell receptor (beta chain) sequence. Its specific antigen is unknown. No much larger clonotype is one base removed from it; base qualities were not supplied. The data belong to a study of T cells after yellow fever vaccination (dated by TCRdb to the late 2010s). In the study overall: The SMART-Seq v4 Ultra Low Input RNA kit was used to prepare libraries from fractions with low cell numbers. Bulk PBMC replicates and cell subsets were isolated from blood drawn at multiple timepoints before and after both primary and secondary immunization. Two healthy male donors, one aged 18 to 29 and one aged 30 to 40 years, were included in the cohort. To follow T-cell clones before and after primary and booster YFV17D yellow fever vaccination, bulk TCR alpha and beta repertoires were sequenced over time. The research as a whole found: Because abundant contaminating clonotypes from the bulk population could be contained in FACS-sorted repertoires, computational filtering was required. The study included only two donors, which limits how far the findings can be generalized. The secondary T-cell response was found to be weaker but faster than the primary response, with a peak reached on day 5 rather than on day 15. After the booster, most clones that had expanded after primary vaccination were detected again (over 95% of CD4 and around 88% of CD8), suggesting broad maintenance of memory. A small share of clonotypes was detected in both CD4 and CD8 compartments, with the overlap likely arising from convergent recombination.

CDR1 SNHLY and CDR2 FYNNEI were looked up in the germline V gene. From the cysteine through the phenylalanine, the CDR3 covers 12 amino acids. Solely the CDR3 DNA is kept, with 36 bases framed from the first base. V and J are truncated by 5 bases and 6 bases respectively, leaving an intervening sequence of 7 bases. The meaning of the sample's treatment or condition label: live attenuated yellow fever vaccine strain. PBMCs were isolated from peripheral blood using a standard Ficoll-Paque protocol. CD4 and CD8 T-cell fractions were isolated with Dynabeads CD4 and CD8 positive selection kits. TriZol was used to extract RNA from bulk PBMCs, from CD4 and CD8 fractions, and from dextramer-positive and dextramer-negative fractions. For sequencing, an Illumina NovaSeq 6000 was employed. TCR cDNA was synthesized by 5'RACE template switching, which introduced a universal primer site and unique molecular identifiers. Priming of cDNA synthesis was performed from both the TCR alpha and TCR beta constant segments. Library amplification used two PCR steps, and the second PCR step added sample barcodes and sequencing adapters. Sequencing of the libraries was done on either Illumina HiSeq 2500 (2x100 bp) or NovaSeq (2x150 bp). For the original study's pipeline: Reads were demultiplexed and collapsed into UMI consensus sequences with MIGEC, and V(D)J alignment was performed with MiXCR. Clonotypes responding to the vaccine were identified with edgeR on replicate PBMC samples, with the criteria of FDR below 0.01 and a log2 fold change above 5 up to day 15. Bulk clonotypes were assigned CD4 or CD8 identity according to which sequenced CD4 or CD8 repertoire held them at higher abundance. TCRdb took the public reads, trimmed them with fastp at Q25, ran MiXCR for clone calling and kept in-frame beta chains. Each record represents a unique CDR3 protein, reported with the most common genes and DNA among its rows. These V and J calls derive from TCRdb rather than the authors' analysis. The sample table lists about 220,000 distinct CDR3 sequences, roughly 3% of them with a count of one. Jointly, the top ten make up roughly 3% of the sample.

The sequence is built from TRBV2 and TRBJ1-4, with no confident D gene call. This sequence was found in a man between 18 and 29 years old who received the YFV17D yellow fever vaccine. The source was CD4+ T cells sorted from PBMCs, collected 10 days after the yellow fever booster vaccination. The CDR3 has the sequence CASSRRDEKLFF. The nucleotides are TGTGCCAGCAGTCGGAGGGATGAAAAACTGTTTTTT.